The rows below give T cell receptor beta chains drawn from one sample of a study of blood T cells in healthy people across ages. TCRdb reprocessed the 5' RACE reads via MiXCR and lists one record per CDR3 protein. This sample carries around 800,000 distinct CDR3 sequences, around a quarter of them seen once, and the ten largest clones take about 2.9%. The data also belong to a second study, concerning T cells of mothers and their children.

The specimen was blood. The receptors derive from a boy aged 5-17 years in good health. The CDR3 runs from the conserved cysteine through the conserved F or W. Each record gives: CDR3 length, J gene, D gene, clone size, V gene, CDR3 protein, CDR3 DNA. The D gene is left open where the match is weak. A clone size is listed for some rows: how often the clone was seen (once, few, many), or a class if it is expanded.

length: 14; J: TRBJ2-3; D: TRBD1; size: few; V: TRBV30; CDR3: CAWNGQGRTDTQYF; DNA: TGTGCCTGGAACGGACAGGGCCGCACAGATACGCAGTATTTT
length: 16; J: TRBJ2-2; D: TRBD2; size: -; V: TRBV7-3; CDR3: CASSLPNGGAAGELFF; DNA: TGTGCCAGCAGCCTCCCGAACGGGGGGGCCGCCGGGGAGCTGTTTTTT
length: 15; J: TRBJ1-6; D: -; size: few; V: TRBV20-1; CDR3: CSARVHNQGKSPLHF; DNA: TGCAGTGCTAGAGTTCACAACCAGGGTAAATCACCCCTCCACTTT
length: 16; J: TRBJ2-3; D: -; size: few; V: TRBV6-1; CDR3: CASSRGTSTYTDTQYF; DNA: TGTGCCAGCAGCCGAGGTACTAGCACATACACAGATACGCAGTATTTT
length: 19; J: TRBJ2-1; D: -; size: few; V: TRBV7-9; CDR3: CASSLGRVGALMSYNEQFF; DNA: TGTGCCAGCAGCTTAGGTCGTGTGGGGGCCCTGATGTCCTACAATGAGCAGTTCTTC
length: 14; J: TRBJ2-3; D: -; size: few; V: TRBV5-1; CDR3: CASSVAVKTDTQYF; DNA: TGCGCCAGCAGCGTGGCAGTCAAAACAGATACGCAGTATTTT
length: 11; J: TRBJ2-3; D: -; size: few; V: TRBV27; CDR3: CASRGADTQYF; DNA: TGTGCCAGCAGAGGGGCAGATACGCAGTATTTT
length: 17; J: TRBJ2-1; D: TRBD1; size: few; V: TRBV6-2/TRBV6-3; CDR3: CASSYPRDRCSYNEQFF; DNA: TGTGCCAGCAGTTACCCCAGGGACAGGTGTTCCTACAATGAGCAGTTCTTC
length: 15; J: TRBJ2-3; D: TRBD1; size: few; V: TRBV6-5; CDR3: CASSYSHRGTDTQYF; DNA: TGTGCCAGCAGTTACTCGCACAGGGGAACAGATACGCAGTATTTT
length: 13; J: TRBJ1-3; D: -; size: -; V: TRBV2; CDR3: CASCASSGNTIYF; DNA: TGTGCCAGCTGCGCCAGCTCTGGAAACACCATATATTTT
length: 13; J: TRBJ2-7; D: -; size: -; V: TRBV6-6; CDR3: CATRFGTRISQYF; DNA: TGTGCCACCAGGTTCGGGACACGAATTTCACAGTACTTC
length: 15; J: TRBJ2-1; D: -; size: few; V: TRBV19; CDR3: CASSIEGYRYNEQFF; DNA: TGTGCCAGTAGTATAGAAGGTTACCGTTACAATGAGCAGTTCTTC
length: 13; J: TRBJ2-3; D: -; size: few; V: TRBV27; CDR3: CASSRGDTDTQYF; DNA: TGTGCCAGCAGCCGGGGAGACACAGATACGCAGTATTTT
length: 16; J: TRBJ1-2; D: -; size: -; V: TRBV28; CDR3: CASSLSEGRKLYGYTF; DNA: TGTGCCAGCAGCTTGTCGGAGGGGCGTAAACTCTATGGCTACACCTTC
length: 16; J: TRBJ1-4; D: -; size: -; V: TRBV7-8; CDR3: CASSYLYTSTNEKLFF; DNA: TGTGCCAGCAGCTACCTCTACACGTCAACTAATGAAAAACTGTTTTTT
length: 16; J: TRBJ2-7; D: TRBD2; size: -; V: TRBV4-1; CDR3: CASSQGSGGYSYEQYF; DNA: TGCGCCAGCAGCCAAGGAAGCGGGGGGTATTCCTACGAGCAGTACTTC
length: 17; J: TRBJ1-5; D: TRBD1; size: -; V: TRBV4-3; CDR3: CASSQVYGTAINQPQHF; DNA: TGCGCCAGCAGCCAAGTTTACGGGACAGCTATAAATCAGCCCCAGCATTTT
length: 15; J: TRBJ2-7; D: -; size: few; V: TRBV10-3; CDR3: CAISEQGGAAYEQYF; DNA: TGTGCCATCAGTGAACAAGGGGGGGCGGCCTACGAGCAGTACTTC
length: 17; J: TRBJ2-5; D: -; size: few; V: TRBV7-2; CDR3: CASSLKVVSGGGETQYF; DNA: TGTGCCAGCAGCTTAAAAGTGGTCTCGGGGGGCGGTGAGACCCAGTACTTC
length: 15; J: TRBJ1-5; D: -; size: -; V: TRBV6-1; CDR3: CASRPIGQSNQPQHF; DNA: TGTGCCAGCAGACCCATCGGACAGAGCAATCAGCCCCAGCATTTT
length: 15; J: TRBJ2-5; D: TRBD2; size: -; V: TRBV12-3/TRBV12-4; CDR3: CASSKGGSLQETQYF; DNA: TGTGCCAGCAGTAAGGGAGGGAGCCTTCAAGAGACCCAGTACTTC
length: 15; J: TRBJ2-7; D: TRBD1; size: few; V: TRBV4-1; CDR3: CASRDRDSLFYEQYF; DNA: TGCGCCAGCAGGGACCGGGACAGCCTTTTCTACGAGCAGTACTTC
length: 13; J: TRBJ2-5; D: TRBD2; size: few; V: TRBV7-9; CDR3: CASSFQTSGVPLF; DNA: TGTGCCAGCAGCTTTCAGACTAGCGGGGTCCCCCTCTTC
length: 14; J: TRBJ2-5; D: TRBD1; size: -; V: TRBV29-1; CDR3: CSVEDRGREETQYF; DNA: TGCAGCGTTGAGGACAGGGGGCGCGAAGAGACCCAGTACTTC
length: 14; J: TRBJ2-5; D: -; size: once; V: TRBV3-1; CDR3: CASSQVHVGETQYF; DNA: TGTGCCAGCAGCCAAGTCCACGTTGGAGAGACCCAGTACTTC
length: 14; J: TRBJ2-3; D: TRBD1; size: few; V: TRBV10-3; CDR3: CAITSDREIDTQYF; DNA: TGTGCCATCACCTCAGACAGGGAAATAGATACGCAGTATTTT
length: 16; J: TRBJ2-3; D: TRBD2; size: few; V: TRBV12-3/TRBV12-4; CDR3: CASSRGLAGVGDTQYF; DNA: TGTGCCAGCAGTCGCGGACTAGCGGGGGTGGGAGATACGCAGTATTTT
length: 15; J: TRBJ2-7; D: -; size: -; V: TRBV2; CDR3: CASGYGQWVSYEQYF; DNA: TGTGCCAGCGGTTATGGACAGTGGGTCTCCTACGAGCAGTACTTC
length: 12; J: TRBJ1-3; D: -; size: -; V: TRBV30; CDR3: CAWTGDGNTIYF; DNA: TGTGCCTGGACGGGGGATGGAAACACCATATATTTT
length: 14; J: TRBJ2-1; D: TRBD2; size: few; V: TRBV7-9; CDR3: CASTIAGDPFEQFF; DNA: TGTGCCAGCACCATAGCGGGCGACCCCTTTGAGCAGTTCTTC
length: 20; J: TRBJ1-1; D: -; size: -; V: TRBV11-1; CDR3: CASSRLLGARSKEGHTEAFF; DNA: TGTGCCAGCAGCCGTCTCTTAGGAGCCAGATCCAAAGAGGGGCACACTGAAGCTTTCTTT